This is a list of T cell receptor beta chains from one sample in a study of blood T cell repertoires in COVID-19. Using immunoSEQ multiplex PCR, the repertoire was profiled, and TCRdb retains in-frame clones only, with some absent. Of approximately 45,000 clones listed, over 70% are singletons. Sequencing was done on a sample of peripheral blood. These receptors all stem from a human donor in a cohort sampled during active COVID-19. The CDR3 runs from the conserved cysteine through the conserved F or W. D genes are given only for firm matches. Some rows have no size entry. The others give once, few or many, or a class for an expanded clone.

j_gene,abundance,d_gene,v_gene,CDR3aa,CDR3nt
TRBJ2-7,NA,TRBD1,TRBV28,CASRPFYLGQGVYEQYF,TGTGCCAGCAGACCGTTTTACCTGGGACAGGGCGTCTACGAGCAGTACTTC
TRBJ2-5,NA,NA,TRBV4-1,CASSKRAAVEAETQYF,TGCGCCAGCAGCAAACGAGCGGCGGTTGAGGCAGAGACCCAGTACTTC
TRBJ2-7,NA,NA,TRBV4-3,CASSQEARRAYEQYF,TGCGCCAGCAGCCAAGAGGCCAGGAGGGCCTACGAGCAGTACTTC
TRBJ2-1,NA,NA,TRBV3-1/TRBV3-2,CASSPLDSSYNEQFF,TGTGCCAGCAGCCCCTTGGACAGTTCATACAATGAGCAGTTCTTC
TRBJ2-1,NA,NA,TRBV18,CASSPEVNEQFF,TGTGCCAGCTCACCAGAGGTCAATGAGCAGTTCTTC
TRBJ2-7,NA,NA,TRBV15,CATSTIAVPAYEQYF,TGTGCCACCAGCACTATAGCGGTCCCTGCCTACGAGCAGTACTTC
TRBJ2-1,NA,TRBD2,TRBV11-2,CASSDRLARGYEQFF,TGTGCCAGCAGCGATAGACTAGCCCGGGGCTATGAGCAGTTCTTC
TRBJ2-1,NA,TRBD2,TRBV7-9,CASSLVGGSVNNEQFF,TGTGCCAGCAGCTTAGTAGGCGGGAGTGTCAACAATGAGCAGTTCTTC
TRBJ1-5,NA,NA,TRBV23-1,CASSGNQPQHF,TGCGCCAGCTCTGGCAATCAGCCCCAGCATTTT
TRBJ2-7,NA,TRBD1,TRBV6-5,CASRETGGAYEQYF,TGTGCCAGCAGGGAGACAGGGGGCGCGTACGAGCAGTACTTC
TRBJ2-1,NA,TRBD2,TRBV12-5,CASGLVLGGRPREQFF,TGTGCTAGTGGTTTGGTATTGGGCGGGAGGCCGAGGGAGCAGTTCTTC
TRBJ1-1,NA,NA,TRBV6-1,CASSEVREDEAFF,TGTGCCAGCAGTGAAGTCAGGGAGGATGAAGCTTTCTTT
TRBJ2-1,NA,TRBD2,TRBV19,CASSILTSGFVNEQFF,TGTGCCAGTAGTATACTGACTAGCGGGTTTGTCAATGAGCAGTTCTTC
TRBJ2-1,NA,NA,TRBV5-1,CASSLDYSYNEQFF,TGCGCCAGCAGCTTGGACTACTCCTACAATGAGCAGTTCTTC
TRBJ1-4,NA,TRBD1,TRBV7-9,CASRPNQGVLFF,TGTGCCAGCAGACCAAATCAGGGGGTGTTGTTTTTT
TRBJ2-7,once,NA,TRBV7-2,CASSFSVSYEQYF,TGTGCCAGCAGCTTTTCCGTCTCCTACGAGCAGTACTTC
TRBJ1-6,NA,NA,TRBV6-5,CASSYSVGGFNSPLHF,TGTGCCAGCAGTTACTCGGTTGGAGGTTTTAATTCACCCCTCCACTTT
TRBJ1-5,NA,NA,TRBV18,CASSPAGPGSNQPQHF,TGTGCCAGCTCACCGGCCGGCCCGGGAAGCAATCAGCCCCAGCATTTT
TRBJ2-1,once,NA,TRBV7-6,CASSLGGTVYNEQFF,TGTGCCAGCAGCTTAGGCGGGACGGTCTACAATGAGCAGTTCTTC
TRBJ2-7,NA,NA,TRBV15,CATSRDTRGHEQYF,TGTGCCACCAGCAGAGATACCAGGGGCCACGAGCAGTACTTC
TRBJ2-3,NA,TRBD2,TRBV10-2,CASSEGLGTSGIDTQYF,TGCGCCAGCAGTGAGGGGTTGGGGACTAGCGGAATAGATACGCAGTATTTT
TRBJ2-7,NA,TRBD1,TRBV5-6,CASSSKNRGLEQYF,TGTGCCAGCAGCTCTAAAAACAGGGGTTTAGAGCAGTACTTC
TRBJ2-1,NA,TRBD2,TRBV5-1,CASRSSGGSSYNEQFF,TGCGCCAGCAGATCTAGCGGAGGGAGCTCCTACAATGAGCAGTTCTTC
TRBJ1-2,NA,NA,TRBV27,CASSLSGGGDGYTF,TGTGCCAGCAGTTTATCAGGGGGGGGCGATGGCTACACCTTC
TRBJ1-5,NA,NA,TRBV18,CASSPARGGAEPQHF,TGTGCCAGCTCACCAGCCAGGGGCGGAGCGGAGCCCCAGCATTTT
TRBJ2-7,NA,NA,TRBV4-3,CASSQDLGRNYEQYF,TGCGCCAGCAGCCAAGACTTGGGCAGGAACTACGAGCAGTACTTC
TRBJ1-1,NA,NA,TRBV5-5,CAAGERNTEAFF,TGTGCAGCAGGGGAGCGGAACACTGAAGCTTTCTTT
TRBJ2-3,NA,NA,TRBV11-2,CASSSHRGRDYTQYF,TGTGCCAGCAGCTCTCATCGAGGGAGAGACTATACGCAGTATTTT
TRBJ2-7,NA,NA,TRBV11-1,CASSLAGSYEQYF,TGTGCCAGCAGCTTAGCCGGGAGTTACGAGCAGTACTTC
TRBJ2-1,NA,TRBD2,TRBV24-1,CATRPSGSSYNEQFF,TGTGCCACCAGGCCTAGCGGGAGCTCCTACAATGAGCAGTTCTTC
TRBJ1-5,NA,NA,TRBV30,CAWSAGGNQPQHF,TGTGCCTGGAGCGCTGGAGGCAATCAGCCCCAGCATTTT
TRBJ2-1,NA,NA,TRBV6-5,CASMRRGNYNEQFF,TGTGCCAGCATGCGCAGGGGCAACTACAATGAGCAGTTCTTC
TRBJ2-5,NA,NA,TRBV18,CASSPPTGGGTKETQYF,TGTGCCAGCTCACCACCTACAGGGGGAGGGACCAAAGAGACCCAGTACTTC
TRBJ2-1,NA,TRBD1,TRBV5-1,CASSSGTGVKAYNEQFF,TGCGCCAGCAGCTCCGGGACAGGAGTTAAGGCTTACAATGAGCAGTTCTTC